The subject of this entry is one TCR beta chain. This clonotype came up many times. No cognate antigen has been identified for it. Per-nucleotide qualities are absent, and no much larger clonotype sits a single base away. This specimen belongs to a study of T cell repertoires in cytomegalovirus infection (dated by TCRdb to between 2018 and 2021). Concerning the study at large: The HLA type of each donor mattered for the analysis, because public TCR beta signatures pointed to carriage of CMV infection along with the matching HLA type. Summary of the overall study and its limitations: Cumulative frequency of public TCR beta family members discriminated carriers of CMV infection plus the relevant HLA type in this cohort and an independent 352-donor cohort. The ex vivo response was dominated by HLA-C-restricted CMV-specific TCR beta clonotypes, and the single most frequent clonotype in two of eight donors was supplied by these HLA-C-restricted clonotypes.

V is reduced by 2 bases and J by 5 bases, leaving a spacing of 10 bases between them. The CDR3 measures 13 amino acids from cysteine to phenylalanine. Kept here is only the CDR3 DNA, which spans 39 bases and is read in frame from base 1. The germline V gene (reference sequence) supplies CDR1 SEHNR and CDR2 FQNEAQ. Reads for this sample came from an Illumina HiSeq 1500. TCRdb trimmed public reads at Q25 via fastp, called clones via MiXCR and kept in-frame beta chains. All rows with the same CDR3 protein become a single entry with the most common DNA and genes. The sample table shows roughly 110,000 distinct CDR3 sequences, and 10% are seen once. 25% to 40% of the sample is taken by the ten largest.

Sequenced input: PBMCs, sequenced either directly or after in vitro stimulation (not recorded which). This sequence uses TRBV7-9 and TRBJ2-7; no D segment can be confidently identified. This receptor was taken from a human donor in good health (CMV status not recorded). Some clones in this sample may be carry-over from other donors' samples. The CDR3 amino acid sequence is: CASSLRGDDEQYF. The DNA sequence follows: TGTGCCAGCAGCTTACGCGGAGACGACGAGCAGTACTTC.